One sample yielded the 29 T cell receptor beta chains listed below, sequenced in a study of T cell changes during pregnancy in multiple sclerosis. Method: immunoSEQ multiplex PCR; TCRdb's copy keeps in-frame clones and lacks some. The table shows about 87,000 clones, with 80% to 95% occurring only once. The specimen comprised peripheral blood, sampled in the third trimester of pregnancy. The receptors were gathered from a female donor in good health, enrolled as a control in a pregnancy study.

The gene calls are TRBV28 and TRBJ1-2; tentatively, D is TRBD1 (6 bases). Trimming took off 4 bases at V and 7 bases at J, with 16 bases between the two ends. The length of the CDR3 is 14 residues. Germline assignment: CDR1 MDHEN and CDR2 SYDVKM. As DNA, the CDR3 is TGTGCCAGCAGTTGGGCGGGGGCGGGCGCTGGCTACACCTTC. It specifies CASSWAGAGAGYTF.

J is TRBJ2-3 and V is TRBV29-1, with 11 bases lining up with TRBD2. This CDR3 is 18 amino acids long. Germline CDR1 and CDR2: SQVTM and ANQGSEA. Losses at the gene ends were 0 bases for V and 4 bases for J; bases not matched to a gene: 12. The CDR3 here is CSVEDLLAGAGIADTQYF. For the CDR3, the DNA is TGCAGCGTTGAAGATCTACTAGCGGGAGCAGGGATCGCAGATACGCAGTATTTT.

The chain is built from TRBV5-1 and TRBJ2-5; D ambiguous. Germline assignment: CDR1 SGHRS and CDR2 YFSETQ. The CDR3 sequence is 13 residues long. Trimming removed 0 bases at V and 5 bases at J, with 8 bases between. CDR3 coding DNA: TGCGCCAGCAGCTTGGCTAGTAGGGAGACCCAGTACTTC. As protein: CASSLASRETQYF. Complete variable domain (other parts from reference TRBV5-1 and TRBJ2-5): KAGVTQTPRYLIKTRGQQVTLSCSPISGHRSVSWYQQTPGQGLQFLFEYFSETQRNKGNFPGRFSGRQFSNSRSEMNVSTLELGDSALYLCASSLASRETQYFGPGTRLLVL.

The V gene is TRBV29-1, the J gene TRBJ2-7; 9 bases agree with TRBD2. The CDR3 runs 15 residues. The V and J ends lost 0 bases and 2 bases, in that order; junction bases with no gene match: 5. Germline V CDR1 and CDR2: SQVTM, ANQGSEA. The CDR3 loop is CSVEDPRTSAYEQYF. In nucleotides, the CDR3 is TGCAGCGTTGAAGATCCTAGGACTAGCGCCTACGAGCAGTACTTC.

The rearrangement joins TRBV10-3 to TRBJ2-5, with 13 bases aligning to TRBD2. J gave up 5 bases and V 2 bases, and 11 bases lay outside the gene matches. CDR1 is ENHRY and CDR2 is SYGVKD in the germline V gene. The CDR3 has 18 residues. CDR3 bases: TGTGCCATCAGTGAGCCAAGACTAGCGGGGGGATCCAGGGAGACCCAGTACTTC. Translating it yields CAISEPRLAGGSRETQYF.

The V call is TRBV4-2, the J call TRBJ2-1; 7 bases are a match to TRBD2. The V gene end was trimmed by 0 bases and the J gene end by 3 bases; junction bases not matched to a gene: 5. The CDR3 consists of 16 residues. CDR1 LGHNA and CDR2 YNFKEQ come from the germline V gene. In nucleotides, the CDR3 is TGTGCCAGCAGCCAAGATTTGAGCGGGGTCTACAATGAGCAGTTCTTC. As protein: CASSQDLSGVYNEQFF.

This chain uses TRBV28 with TRBJ2-3, with a possible D match to TRBD2 (5 bases). CDR1 and CDR2 (germline): MDHEN, SYDVKM. With 2 bases removed from V and 3 bases from J, the gap between germline ends came to 9 bases. The CDR3 loop spans 14 amino acids. Here the CDR3 reads CASSLPGVTDTQYF. The DNA of the CDR3 is TGTGCCAGCAGTTTACCCGGGGTGACAGATACGCAGTATTTT.

The rearrangement joins TRBV5-1 to TRBJ2-1, with D tentatively TRBD1 (6 bases). Germline CDR1 reads SGHRS; CDR2 reads YFSETQ. The CDR3 runs 14 residues. The V and J ends lost 0 bases and 8 bases respectively, with 12 bases between them. CDR3: CASSLAESGDEQFF. The CDR3 bases are TGCGCCAGCAGCTTGGCCGAATCAGGGGATGAGCAGTTCTTC.

This clone was detected only once. The chain recombines TRBV15 with TRBJ1-5; maybe TRBD1 (6 bases). V lost 5 bases to trimming and J lost 4 bases, with 15 bases between them. In germline, CDR1 is LNHNV, CDR2 YYDKDF (reference sequence). CDR3 length equals 15 residues. In DNA form, the CDR3 reads TGTGCCACCAGCTCCCTCGGGGGGGCAAATCAGCCCCAGCATTTT. As protein: CATSSLGGANQPQHF.

The chain combines TRBV21-1 with TRBJ2-7; the table names TRBD2, a call not compared with the DNA. TRBV21-1 is noted as a pseudogene. The CDR3 is made up of 14 amino acids. The CDR3: CASSYPAGPYEQYF. The DNA of the CDR3 is TGTGCCAGCAGTTATCCAGCGGGCCCCTACGAGCAGTACTTC.

The chain couples TRBV10-3 to TRBJ2-3; 10 positions agree with TRBD2. From germline, CDR1 is ENHRY and CDR2 SYGVKD. J was trimmed by 2 bases and V by 4 bases; bases with no gene match: 12. The CDR3 has 18 residues. CDR3 sequence: CAISGTPERGGVTDTQYF. In nucleotides, the CDR3 is TGTGCCATCAGTGGGACCCCAGAGCGGGGGGGGGTCACAGATACGCAGTATTTT.

This clone was detected only once. The gene calls are TRBV7-2 and TRBJ1-1; 8 bases match TRBD1. The CDR3 spans 15 residues. Losses at the gene ends were 5 bases for V and 1 base for J; bases not matched to a gene: 6. Germline loops: CDR1 SGHTA, CDR2 FQGNSA. The CDR3 region has the DNA TGTGCCAGCAGCACTCAGGGGGCCCCGAACACTGAAGCTTTCTTT. Translated, it gives CASSTQGAPNTEAFF.

The V and J genes are TRBV5-1 and TRBJ1-5, with D possibly TRBD1 on 5 matching bases. This CDR3 comprises 15 residues. Germline assignment: CDR1 SGHRS and CDR2 YFSETQ. The V gene lost 4 bases and the J gene lost 4 bases, with 15 bases spanning the gap. CDR3 bases: TGCGCCAGCAGCCCGGTTGGGGGAGGGAATCAGCCCCAGCATTTT. Encoded protein: CASSPVGGGNQPQHF.

This sequence joins TRBV7-2 and TRBJ2-5; 8 bases map to TRBD2. The length of the CDR3 is 15 residues. V lost 3 bases, J lost 1 base, and 4 bases stayed unmatched. Germline loops: CDR1 SGHTA, CDR2 FQGNSA. The CDR3 nucleotides read TGTGCCAGCAGCTTTCGGGGGGGCCTCCAAGAGACCCAGTACTTC. Its translation: CASSFRGGLQETQYF.

The V call is TRBV20-1, the J call TRBJ2-1, with unresolved D. This CDR3 has 11 amino acids. CDR1 is DFQATT, CDR2 SNEGSKA, per germline (reference sequence). V lost 7 bases to trimming and J lost 4 bases, with 8 bases between them. The CDR3 DNA reads as TGCAGTGGACCAGGATACAATGAGCAGTTCTTC. This codes for CSGPGYNEQFF.

The V gene is TRBV7-8, the J gene TRBJ1-1, with D hard to call. Germline V gene sequence: CDR1 SGHVS, CDR2 FQNEAQ. Deletions cut 0 bases from V and 7 bases from J, with 12 bases between. The CDR3 runs to 14 residues. CDR3 region: CASSLAETFREAFF. In nucleotides, the CDR3 is TGTGCCAGCAGCTTAGCTGAGACATTCCGTGAAGCTTTCTTT.

The count of this clone is one. The chain uses TRBV4-2 and TRBJ2-3; tentative D call: TRBD1 (6 bases). Germline loops: CDR1 LGHNA, CDR2 YNFKEQ. V lost 2 bases, J lost 2 bases, and 14 bases lay in between. This CDR3 spans 16 amino acids. The chain's CDR3 is CASSQLGAGDTDTQYF. For the CDR3, the DNA is TGTGCCAGCAGCCAACTTGGTGCAGGGGACACAGATACGCAGTATTTT.

The CDR3 nucleotides read TGTGCCAGCAGTTACTACAGGGGGCCGAATAAGAGGAGCAATCAGCCCCAGCATTTT. Translating gives CASSYYRGPNKRSNQPQHF. The chain joins TRBV7-2 to TRBJ1-5; 9 bases match TRBD1. Unmatched junction bases numbered 16, after V lost 6 bases and J lost 1 base. The CDR3 spans 19 residues. Germline V gene data show CDR1 as SGHTA and CDR2 as FQGNSA.

The chain combines TRBV27 with TRBJ2-2, with TRBD2 identical over 9 bases. Per the germline V gene, CDR1 is MNHEY and CDR2 is SMNVEV (reference sequence). The CDR3 contains 18 residues. The V gene end was trimmed by 3 bases and the J gene end by 4 bases; junction bases not matched to a gene: 12. The CDR3 reads CASSFLDPGLAVTGELFF. For the CDR3, the DNA is TGTGCCAGCAGTTTCCTAGACCCGGGACTAGCTGTCACCGGGGAGCTGTTTTTT.

DNA of the CDR3: TGTGCCAGCAGTTTATTGACAGGGGTAGGAAACACTGAAGCTTTCTTT. Protein: CASSLLTGVGNTEAFF. The chain has TRBV28 and TRBJ1-1; 8 bases map to TRBD1. This CDR3 has 16 residues. Germline-derived CDR1 and CDR2 are MDHEN and SYDVKM. Unmatched junction bases numbered 6, after V lost 1 base and J lost 2 bases.

The chain is built from TRBV10-3 and TRBJ2-7; 11 nucleotides agree with TRBD2. Unmatched junction bases numbered 5, after V lost 2 bases and J lost 2 bases. The germline V gene encodes CDR1 ENHRY and CDR2 SYGVKD. This CDR3 is built from 16 residues. CDR3 sequence reads: CAISEGASGGPYEQYF. In DNA form, the CDR3 reads TGTGCCATCAGTGAGGGCGCTAGCGGGGGGCCCTACGAGCAGTACTTC.

This clone was seen just once. The chain combines TRBV5-1 with TRBJ2-5, with D maybe TRBD1 (5 bases). V was clipped by 0 bases and J by 1 base, with 10 bases between them. Germline V gene data show CDR1 as SGHRS and CDR2 as YFSETQ. The CDR3 totals 15 residues. The chain's CDR3 is CASSLDGQGQETQYF. CDR3 nucleotide sequence: TGCGCCAGCAGCTTGGATGGGCAGGGCCAAGAGACCCAGTACTTC.

The rearrangement uses TRBV5-1 and TRBJ1-2, with 7 positions matching TRBD1. V gave up 1 base and J gave up 2 bases; unmatched junction bases: 8. In germline, CDR1 is SGHRS, CDR2 YFSETQ. This CDR3 spans 16 amino acids. The CDR3 region is CASSLYATDRNYGYTF. Written as DNA, the CDR3 is TGCGCCAGCAGCTTGTATGCAACGGACAGGAACTATGGCTACACCTTC.

This chain joins TRBV7-9 and TRBJ2-7, with 8 bases lining up with TRBD2. The junction had 11 bases not matched to a gene; V was cut back by 5 bases and J by 2 bases. The CDR3 totals 16 residues. From germline, CDR1 is SEHNR and CDR2 FQNEAQ (reference sequence). The CDR3 spells CASSAGLAGSPYEQYF. CDR3 nucleotides: TGTGCCAGCAGCGCCGGACTAGCAGGATCCCCCTACGAGCAGTACTTC. Full variable domain (remainder filled in from reference TRBV7-9 and TRBJ2-7): DTGVSQNPRHKITKRGQNVTFRCDPISEHNRLYWYRQTLGQGPEFLTYFQNEAQLEKSRLLSDRFSAERPKGSFSTLEIQRTEQGDSAMYLCASSAGLAGSPYEQYFGPGTRLTVT.

This clone was counted a few times. DNA for the CDR3: TGTGCCAGCAGTTTAGGGCCGCGACCACTCTATGGCTACACCTTC. Its translation: CASSLGPRPLYGYTF. The chain is built from TRBV28 and TRBJ1-2; D is ambiguous. V was pared by 2 bases and J by 4 bases, with 14 bases between. Germline lookup yields CDR1 MDHEN and CDR2 SYDVKM. This CDR3 comprises 15 residues.

The chain uses TRBV5-6 and TRBJ2-1; 11 nucleotides agree with TRBD2. V shed 1 base, J shed 4 bases, and the junction held 4 bases outside the gene matches. Germline V lookup: CDR1 SGHDT, CDR2 YYEEEE. The CDR3 has 16 amino acids. The CDR3 DNA follows: TGTGCCAGCAGCTTGCCCGGGACTAGCGGATACAATGAGCAGTTCTTC. Amino acids: CASSLPGTSGYNEQFF.

This rearrangement joins TRBV19 to TRBJ2-7; possibly TRBD1 for D (6 bases). CDR1 LNHDA and CDR2 SQIVND come from the germline V gene (reference sequence). Trimming removed 6 bases from V and 4 bases from J, with 13 bases in between. The CDR3 loop spans 13 amino acids. CDR3 loop: CASRSDSSYEQYF. In DNA, the CDR3 is TGTGCCAGTAGATCGGACAGCAGTTACGAGCAGTACTTC.

The chain carries TRBV6-6 and TRBJ2-1; no definite D call. Germline V gene data show CDR1 as MNHNY and CDR2 as SVGAGI (reference sequence). Trimming left V 4 bases short and J 4 bases short, with 8 bases between. The CDR3 covers 13 residues. As DNA, the CDR3 is TGTGCCAGCAGTTCTCAAGAGTACAATGAGCAGTTCTTC. This translates into CASSSQEYNEQFF.

The rearrangement links TRBV15 to TRBJ2-3; 10 nucleotides line up with TRBD2. The CDR3 is 17 amino acids. Germline V gives CDR1 LNHNV, CDR2 YYDKDF (reference sequence). V was pared by 3 bases and J by 4 bases, with 10 bases of the junction left unmatched. CDR3 region: CATSSGLAGVVADTQYF. CDR3 nucleotides: TGTGCCACCAGCAGTGGGCTAGCGGGAGTTGTAGCAGATACGCAGTATTTT.